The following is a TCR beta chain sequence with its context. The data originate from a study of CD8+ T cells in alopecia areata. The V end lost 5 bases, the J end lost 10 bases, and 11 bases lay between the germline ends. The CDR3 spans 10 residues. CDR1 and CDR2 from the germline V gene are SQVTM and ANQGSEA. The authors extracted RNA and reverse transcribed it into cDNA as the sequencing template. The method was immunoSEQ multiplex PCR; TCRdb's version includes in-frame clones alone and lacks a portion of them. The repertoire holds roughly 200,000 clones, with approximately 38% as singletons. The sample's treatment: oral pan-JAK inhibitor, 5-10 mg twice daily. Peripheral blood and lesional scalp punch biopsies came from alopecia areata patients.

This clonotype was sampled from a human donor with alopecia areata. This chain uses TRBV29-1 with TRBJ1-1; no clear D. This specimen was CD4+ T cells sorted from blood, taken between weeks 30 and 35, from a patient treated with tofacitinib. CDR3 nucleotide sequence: TGCAGCGTTAAGGCAGCAGGAGCTTTCTTT. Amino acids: CSVKAAGAFF.